Each of the 12 T cell receptor beta chains below was sequenced from the same sample in a study of cytomegalovirus exposure and HLA in healthy donors. This PCR relied on a set of 60 Vbeta primers and 13 Jbeta primers. Libraries were prepared by immunoSEQ multiplex PCR; TCRdb keeps only in-frame clonotypes and omits some of them. The sample holds around 190,000 clones, around 77% seen once. Sequenced: PBMCs. The receptors originated from a woman in her twenties or thirties in good health and CMV-seronegative.

This sequence joins TRBV10-3 and TRBJ2-7, with D unclear. Trimming removed 0 bases from V and 10 bases from J, with 13 bases in between. The germline CDR1 and CDR2 sequences are ENHRY and SYGVKD. CDR3 length: 13 amino acids. DNA of the CDR3: TGTGCCATCAGTGAGTCGTCTCCTCAAAGCCAGTACTTC. Its protein product is CAISESSPQSQYF.

The chain carries TRBV7-2 and TRBJ2-7; tentative D call: TRBD2 (5 bases). This CDR3 comprises 14 residues. CDR1 SGHTA and CDR2 FQGNSA come from the germline V gene. V lost 2 bases, J lost 6 bases, and 14 bases lay in between. CDR3 DNA: TGTGCCAGCAGCTTATCGGGGTCCCTACTCGAGCAGTACTTC. Residues: CASSLSGSLLEQYF.

This clone has more than one count but fewer than ten. This chain uses TRBV13 with TRBJ2-1, with 13 bases identical to TRBD2. The CDR3 contains 18 residues. The germline gives CDR1 PRHDT, CDR2 FYEKMQ (reference sequence). Unmatched junction bases numbered 12, after V lost 6 bases and J lost 4 bases. CDR3 coding DNA: TGTGCCAGCAGGACCGGACTAGCGGGAGAGGGCCTTTACAATGAGCAGTTCTTC. It yields the protein CASRTGLAGEGLYNEQFF.

J is TRBJ2-5 and V is TRBV2; 9 bases align to TRBD1. The DNA end is more similar to TRBJ2-7, so the J call may be wrong. Germline CDR1 reads SNHLY; CDR2 reads FYNNEI. This CDR3 spans 13 amino acids. CDR3 region: CASTRDRAYEQYF. As DNA, the CDR3 is TGTGCCAGCACCAGGGACAGGGCCTACGAGCAGTACTTC.

This clone came up once. DNA of the CDR3: TGCGCCAGCAGCTTGGTCGGGGAGAACGAAAAACTGTTTTTT. Encoded protein: CASSLVGENEKLFF. The rearrangement links TRBV5-1 to TRBJ1-4; D not certain. V lost 0 bases to trimming and J lost 8 bases, with 11 bases between them. Germline lookup yields CDR1 SGHRS and CDR2 YFSETQ. The CDR3 sequence is 14 residues long. The full variable domain, its missing parts supplied by reference TRBV5-1 and TRBJ1-4, is KAGVTQTPRYLIKTRGQQVTLSCSPISGHRSVSWYQQTPGQGLQFLFEYFSETQRNKGNFPGRFSGRQFSNSRSEMNVSTLELGDSALYLCASSLVGENEKLFFGSGTQLSVL.

This chain connects TRBV7-2 to TRBJ2-3, with TRBD2 matching 8 bases. The ends lost 5 bases at V and 9 bases at J; junction bases unmatched: 4. This CDR3 has 12 amino acids. CDR1 is SGHTA, CDR2 FQGNSA, per germline. CDR3 sequence: CASSSPSGTQYF. In DNA form, the CDR3 reads TGTGCCAGCAGCAGCCCTAGCGGGACGCAGTATTTT.

With respect to this clone: The junction departs from germline at one end; a sequencing error may be responsible. The chain combines TRBV13 with TRBJ1-2; D remains unclear. Germline V CDR1 and CDR2: PRHDT, FYEKMQ (reference sequence). The CDR3 is 14 amino acids. The CDR3: CASSSRAEDYGYPF. As DNA, the CDR3 is TGTGCCAGCAGCTCCCGGGCCGAGGACTATGGCTACCCCTTC.

The chain carries TRBV5-1 and TRBJ2-3, with 11 bases aligning to TRBD1. The CDR3 spans 16 residues. Trimming cost V 4 bases and J 4 bases; bases outside gene matches: 8. CDR1 and CDR2 from the germline V gene are SGHRS and YFSETQ. The chain's CDR3 is CASSLYPGQGADTQYF. The CDR3 bases are TGCGCCAGCAGCCTATACCCGGGACAGGGGGCAGATACGCAGTATTTT. The full variable domain, its missing parts supplied by reference TRBV5-1 and TRBJ2-3, is KAGVTQTPRYLIKTRGQQVTLSCSPISGHRSVSWYQQTPGQGLQFLFEYFSETQRNKGNFPGRFSGRQFSNSRSEMNVSTLELGDSALYLCASSLYPGQGADTQYFGPGTRLTVL.

For this clone: This same CDR3 is encoded by further DNA sequences in the sample. J is TRBJ1-2 and V is TRBV4-1; maybe TRBD1 (6 bases). Germline CDR1 is MGHRA and CDR2 is YSYEKL. V dropped 0 bases and J dropped 4 bases, with 12 bases sitting between them. The length of the CDR3 is 15 residues. This chain's CDR3 is CASSQEGASFYGYTF. Here the CDR3 DNA reads TGCGCCAGCAGCCAAGAGGGGGCCAGCTTCTATGGCTACACCTTC.

The genes are TRBV5-4 and TRBJ2-1; 8 bases match TRBD2. The ends lost 5 bases at V and 3 bases at J; junction bases unmatched: 7. The CDR3 sequence is 15 residues long. The germline V gene encodes CDR1 SGHNT and CDR2 YYREEE (reference sequence). As DNA, the CDR3 is TGTGCCAGCAGGTTAAGGACTAGCAGCTACAATGAGCAGTTCTTC. The encoded protein is CASRLRTSSYNEQFF. The full variable domain, with the rest looked up from reference TRBV5-4 and TRBJ2-1, is ETGVTQSPTHLIKTRGQQVTLRCSSQSGHNTVSWYQQALGQGPQFIFQYYREEENGRGNFPPRFSGLQFPNYSSELNVNALELDDSALYLCASRLRTSSYNEQFFGPGTRLTVL.

This rearrangement joins TRBV23-1 to TRBJ1-5; 9 nucleotides align to TRBD1. TRBV23-1 is assigned to the ORF class and has an uncertain function. The junction had 15 bases not matched to a gene; V was cut back by 3 bases and J by 6 bases. The CDR3 has 18 residues. CDR3 nucleotides: TGCGCCAGCAGTCACTCTACCACAACAGGGGGCATAAGTCAGCCCCAGCATTTT. Its protein is CASSHSTTTGGISQPQHF.

This clone was found once. This sequence joins TRBV30 and TRBJ1-1; D not resolved. Germline V lookup: CDR1 GTSNPN, CDR2 SVGIG (reference sequence). CDR3 length: 13 amino acids. With 7 bases removed from V and 3 bases from J, the gap between germline ends came to 15 bases. CDR3 region: CALIYSPDTEAFF. DNA of the CDR3: TGTGCCTTAATCTATAGTCCGGACACTGAAGCTTTCTTT.